This T cell receptor beta chain was captured by sequencing in a study of T-cell memory formation after mild COVID-19. Germline assignment: CDR1 LNHDA and CDR2 SQIVND (reference sequence). The CDR3 is made up of 14 amino acids. With 7 bases removed from V and 6 bases from J, the gap between germline ends came to 17 bases. Remarks on this clonotype: Its antigen is undetermined.

Using its own MiXCR run on the 5' RACE reads, TCRdb lists one record per CDR3 protein. This sample yields hundreds of thousands of distinct CDR3 sequences, of which roughly 25% are seen a single time; around 12% belongs to the top ten. General study points: Later expanders leaned CD4+, whereas clones that contracted between day 15 and 85 were balanced CD4/CD8.

This clonotype was obtained from an adult woman who had mild COVID-19 (a few samples of this study predate the infection). Cell type and time point are not known. The sequenced sample was PBMCs or a T cell subset sorted from them (not recorded which). The rearrangement uses TRBV19 and TRBJ2-3; either TRBD1 or TRBD2 may fit D (5 bases each). The CDR3 sequence: CASNRGLGSDTQYF. CDR3 DNA sequence: TGTGCCAGTAACCGGGGCCTCGGCTCGGATACGCAGTATTTT.